This TCR beta chain was recovered during a study of radiotherapy plus CTLA-4 blockade in lung cancer. For this clone: No antigen is known for it.

V was trimmed by 2 bases and J by 6 bases, leaving 3 bases between them. The CDR3 is 11 residues long. Per the germline V gene, CDR1 is SNHLY and CDR2 is FYNNEI. Study-level results: Peripheral blood showed expansion of tumor-derived TCR clones after radiotherapy and ipilimumab.

The method was immunoSEQ multiplex PCR; TCRdb's version includes in-frame clones alone and lacks a portion of them. The sample records about 120,000 clones, just under 90% being singletons. The source is a human donor with non-small cell lung cancer that progressed on radiotherapy plus ipilimumab. This sample comprised peripheral blood, obtained from a patient treated with radiotherapy plus ipilimumab. The rearrangement uses TRBV2 and TRBJ2-3; D uncertain. CDR3 sequence (DNA): TGTGCCAGCAGTGAATTGGATACGCAGTATTTT. Protein product: CASSELDTQYF.